This TCR beta chain was recovered during a study of T cell responses to AZD1222 COVID-19 vaccine. Concerning this clone itself: Its antigen is currently unknown.

Regarding the study as a whole: Spike-specific TCR breadth and depth went up after people got two AZD1222 doses. Only a handful of AZD1222 recipients tested seropositive at baseline. The study reported that nearly half of spike-specific TCRs target unmutated variant regions.

Generated by immunoSEQ multiplex PCR, the TCRdb table keeps only in-frame clones and is missing some. The sample consists of about 99,000 clones, more than 85% of them appearing once. Pooled in the analysis were second doses at about 4 or about 12 weeks. The specimen comprised peripheral blood, sampled 28 days after the second AZD1222 dose. The sequence derives from an adult who received the AZD1222 COVID-19 vaccine.

Here the CDR3 DNA reads TGTGCCAGCATGAACCGGGGATTGAACACCGGGGAGCTGTTTTTT. It is translated as CASMNRGLNTGELFF. The J gene is TRBJ2-2, the V gene TRBV4-2; D is possibly TRBD2 (5 bases). The germline gives CDR1 LGHNA, CDR2 YNFKEQ. CDR3 length: 15 residues. V lost 7 bases to trimming and J lost 1 base, with 13 bases between them.